These 25 T cell receptor beta chains were all obtained from the same sample, sequenced in a study of T cell responses to AZD1222 COVID-19 vaccine. Sequencing was performed with immunoSEQ multiplex PCR; in TCRdb, only in-frame clones are kept and a portion is missing. The sample has over 85,000 clones; less than 85% are singletons. The material sequenced was peripheral blood, taken 28 days after the second AZD1222 dose. The receptors stem from an adult who received the AZD1222 COVID-19 vaccine.

This clone showed up just once. The rearrangement links TRBV9 to TRBJ1-3; D is possibly TRBD1 (5 bases). Germline CDR1 and CDR2: SGDLS and YYNGEE. The CDR3 runs to 14 residues. Trimming left V 0 bases short and J 8 bases short, with 12 bases between. The CDR3 nucleotides are TGTGCCAGCAGCGTAGGAGGGACGGCGGACACCATATATTTT. Its translation: CASSVGGTADTIYF.

The rearrangement joins TRBV7-9 to TRBJ2-3, with 10 bases that match TRBD2. The J segment lost 5 bases and the V segment lost 6 bases, leaving 11 bases of the junction unmatched. The CDR3 runs to 16 residues. CDR1 and CDR2 from the germline V gene are SEHNR and FQNEAQ (reference sequence). This chain's CDR3 is CASSQLAGTAGDTQYF. The CDR3 DNA is TGTGCCAGCAGTCAACTAGCGGGGACGGCCGGAGATACGCAGTATTTT.

The rearrangement uses TRBV5-1 and TRBJ1-4, with 10 bases fitting TRBD1. Germline loops: CDR1 SGHRS, CDR2 YFSETQ. The CDR3 runs to 14 residues. V lost 3 bases to trimming and J lost 8 bases; unmatched junction nucleotides: 4. The CDR3 sequence is CASSSGQGEEKLFF. The CDR3 DNA sequence: TGCGCCAGCAGCTCTGGACAGGGGGAGGAAAAACTGTTTTTT.

J is TRBJ2-7 and V is TRBV29-1, with D uncertain. This CDR3 has 12 residues. V dropped 0 bases and J dropped 4 bases, with 7 bases sitting between them. Germline V gives CDR1 SQVTM, CDR2 ANQGSEA. CDR3 DNA: TGCAGCGTTGAAGATGGATCATACGAGCAGTACTTC. Its translation: CSVEDGSYEQYF.

V gene TRBV6-5 combines with J gene TRBJ1-2; D remains unclear. V lost 4 bases and J 4 bases, leaving 7 bases between the germline ends. Per the germline V gene, CDR1 is MNHEY and CDR2 is SVGAGI. The CDR3 runs 12 residues. The CDR3 DNA reads TGTGCCAGCAGTTTTGGCGGCTATGGCTACACCTTC. Amino acids: CASSFGGYGYTF.

J is TRBJ1-6 and V is TRBV12-3 or TRBV12-4; D unclear. The CDR3 loop spans 13 amino acids. Trimming pared 8 bases from V and 8 bases from J, leaving 13 bases between. The CDR3 DNA is TGTGCCAGCGTATCCACCGGGGATTCACCCCTCCACTTT. Translated, it gives CASVSTGDSPLHF.

CDR3 sequence: CATRPGLAGVYEQYF. The CDR3 region has the DNA TGTGCCACCCGTCCGGGACTAGCGGGAGTATACGAGCAGTACTTC. The V and J genes are TRBV19 and TRBJ2-7, with TRBD2 identical over 14 bases. J gave up 4 bases and V 10 bases, and 9 bases lay outside the gene matches. The germline gives CDR1 LNHDA, CDR2 SQIVND (reference sequence). The CDR3 has 15 amino acids.

In this sample, this clone turned up once. This sequence joins TRBV5-1 and TRBJ1-2, with D possibly TRBD1 on 6 matching bases. The ends were cut back, 0 bases at V and 2 bases at J, with 14 bases in the middle. The length of the CDR3 is 16 residues. Germline lookup yields CDR1 SGHRS and CDR2 YFSETQ. Here the CDR3 reads CASSLGSGVANYGYTF. CDR3 coding DNA: TGCGCCAGCAGCTTGGGGTCAGGGGTCGCAAACTATGGCTACACCTTC.

This clone was picked up one time. V and J are TRBV9 and TRBJ2-1, with 12 bases that match TRBD2. The CDR3 covers 18 residues. Germline lookup yields CDR1 SGDLS and CDR2 YYNGEE. Losses at the gene ends were 4 bases for V and 7 bases for J; bases not matched to a gene: 15. CDR3 in amino acids: CASSPRLAGEEGINEQFF. In DNA, the CDR3 is TGTGCCAGCAGCCCCAGACTAGCGGGAGAGGAAGGAATTAATGAGCAGTTCTTC.

V gene TRBV19 combines with J gene TRBJ1-5, with a possible D match to TRBD1 (5 bases). This CDR3 region has 15 residues. From germline, CDR1 is LNHDA and CDR2 SQIVND (reference sequence). The V end lost 1 base, the J end lost 7 bases, and 14 bases lay between the germline ends. The CDR3 here is CASSIVIGWGQPQHF. CDR3 nucleotides: TGTGCCAGTAGTATAGTTATAGGGTGGGGCCAGCCCCAGCATTTT.

This clone was counted a few times. V gene TRBV19 combines with J gene TRBJ1-5; D remains unclear. V was pared by 1 base and J by 5 bases, with 9 bases between. This CDR3 is 14 amino acids long. Looked up from germline, CDR1 is LNHDA and CDR2 is SQIVND (reference sequence). The CDR3 loop is CASSIGGGDQPQHF. CDR3 bases: TGTGCCAGTAGTATAGGAGGCGGTGATCAGCCCCAGCATTTT.

This clone showed up just once. The chain joins TRBV19 to TRBJ2-2, with a tentative D call TRBD2 (5 bases). Germline assignment: CDR1 LNHDA and CDR2 SQIVND (reference sequence). V lost 3 bases to trimming and J lost 5 bases, with 13 bases between them. The CDR3 contains 15 residues. The CDR3 protein is CASSIRGEGTGELFF. The CDR3 DNA reads TGTGCCAGTAGTATTCGGGGAGAAGGGACCGGGGAGCTGTTTTTT.

J is TRBJ2-2 and V is TRBV18; no definite D call. This CDR3 spans 11 amino acids. Deletions cut 6 bases from V and 6 bases from J, with 5 bases between. Germline loops: CDR1 KGHSH, CDR2 LQKENI. The CDR3 region has the DNA TGTGCCAGCTCCGTCCCCGGGGAGCTGTTTTTT. Amino acid sequence: CASSVPGELFF.

The V call is TRBV18, the J call TRBJ2-1; TRBD2 matches at 9 bases. The CDR3 totals 14 residues. V was pared by 0 bases and J by 12 bases, with 6 bases of the junction left unmatched. Germline V lookup: CDR1 KGHSH, CDR2 LQKENI. CDR3 bases: TGTGCCAGCTCACCACCTGGCGGGAGGGCAGGGCAGTTCTTC. Residues: CASSPPGGRAGQFF.

The genes are TRBV2 and TRBJ2-7; D unclear. Per the germline V gene, CDR1 is SNHLY and CDR2 is FYNNEI. The CDR3 length is 13 residues. Trimming took 2 bases from V and 6 from J, leaving 11 bases between them. The CDR3 protein is CASSELPFGEQYF. As DNA, the CDR3 is TGTGCCAGCAGTGAATTACCCTTTGGCGAGCAGTACTTC.

J is TRBJ2-1 and V is TRBV24-1; TRBD1 agrees at 10 bases. V trimming: 4 bases; J trimming: 3 bases; junction bases outside the gene matches: 8. This CDR3 spans 17 amino acids. Germline V gives CDR1 KGHDR, CDR2 SFDVKD. CDR3 sequence: CATSDRKGQGNYNEQFF. The DNA for the CDR3 is TGTGCCACCAGTGACCGAAAGGGACAGGGGAACTACAATGAGCAGTTCTTC.

This chain links TRBV10-2 with TRBJ1-1; D is unresolved. V shed 3 bases and J shed 0 bases, with 8 bases lying between them. This CDR3 spans 14 amino acids. The germline CDR1 and CDR2 sequences are WSHSY and SAAADI. The CDR3 spells CASSDGVMNTEAFF. For the CDR3, the DNA is TGCGCCAGCAGTGATGGAGTGATGAACACTGAAGCTTTCTTT.

This clone was detected once. The chain recombines TRBV19 with TRBJ1-3, with D unresolved. The V end lost 6 bases, the J end lost 0 bases, and 6 bases lay between the germline ends. This CDR3 is 13 amino acids long. The germline CDR1 and CDR2 sequences are LNHDA and SQIVND (reference sequence). The CDR3 reads CASSTVSGNTIYF. CDR3 nucleotides: TGTGCCAGTAGCACAGTCTCTGGAAACACCATATATTTT.

This clone appeared once. The rearrangement uses TRBV7-9 and TRBJ2-2; D is perhaps TRBD1 (5 bases). The CDR3 totals 16 residues. The V end was cut by 5 bases, the J end by 5 bases, with 18 bases between. Germline CDR1 and CDR2: SEHNR and FQNEAQ (reference sequence). The DNA for the CDR3 is TGTGCCAGCAGCCGAATCTCCCCAGGGCGTACCGGGGAGCTGTTTTTT. This codes for CASSRISPGRTGELFF.

The V and J genes are TRBV6-2 or TRBV6-3 and TRBJ2-7; D is uncertain. The ends were cut back, 5 bases at V and 3 bases at J, with 5 bases in the middle. CDR3 length: 11 residues. Germline V CDR1 and CDR2: MNHEY, SVGEGT. CDR3 amino acids: CASSQNYEQYF. DNA for the CDR3: TGTGCCAGCAGTCAAAACTACGAGCAGTACTTC.

Only one count was recorded for this clone. The genes are TRBV7-2 and TRBJ2-1; D call uncertain. CDR1 is SGHTA, CDR2 FQGNSA, per germline. Deletions cut 5 bases from V and 12 bases from J, with 17 bases between. This CDR3 comprises 13 residues. CDR3 sequence (DNA): TGTGCCAGCAGCAACCCGGCAGTTGGGCTGCAGTTCTTC. Its protein is CASSNPAVGLQFF.

The chain uses TRBV14 and TRBJ2-7; D is possibly TRBD1 (6 bases). The CDR3 has 13 residues. Trimming removed 5 bases from V and 9 bases from J, with 17 bases in between. The germline V gene has CDR1 SGHDN and CDR2 FVKESK. DNA of the CDR3: TGTGCCAGCAGCGAAACAGGGTTCTCGGGGCAGTACTTC. This codes for CASSETGFSGQYF.

This sequence joins TRBV5-1 and TRBJ1-4, with D possibly TRBD1 on 5 matching bases. Per the germline V gene, CDR1 is SGHRS and CDR2 is YFSETQ. Between the trimmed V and J ends, which lost 3 bases and 6 bases, there was a span of 12 bases. CDR3 length: 14 residues. CDR3 DNA: TGCGCCAGCAGCTCCGACAGCCGGTATGAAAAACTGTTTTTT. Translated: CASSSDSRYEKLFF. The complete variable domain, with remaining parts taken from reference TRBV5-1 and TRBJ1-4, reads KAGVTQTPRYLIKTRGQQVTLSCSPISGHRSVSWYQQTPGQGLQFLFEYFSETQRNKGNFPGRFSGRQFSNSRSEMNVSTLELGDSALYLCASSSDSRYEKLFFGSGTQLSVL.

This clone was recorded once. This chain uses TRBV9 with TRBJ2-3; D may match TRBD1 or TRBD2 (6 bases each). The CDR3 contains 14 residues. Trimming left V 4 bases short and J 2 bases short, with 11 bases between. The V gene's germline CDR1 is SGDLS and CDR2 YYNGEE. CDR3 DNA sequence: TGTGCCAGCAGCCGGGGGCGCTCCACAGATACGCAGTATTTT. This sequence encodes CASSRGRSTDTQYF.

The chain employs TRBV11-1 and TRBJ1-1; D may be TRBD1 (6 bases). Per germline, CDR1 SGHAT and CDR2 FQDESV (reference sequence). The CDR3 runs 13 residues. V was clipped by 5 bases and J by 8 bases, with 15 bases between them. The CDR3 region has the DNA TGTGCCAGCAGCCCAGCGGGGGGGCTCGAAGCTTTCTTT. Translated, it gives CASSPAGGLEAFF. The whole variable domain, filled in from reference TRBV11-1 and TRBJ1-1, reads EAEVAQSPRYKITEKSQAVAFWCDPISGHATLYWYRQILGQGPELLVQFQDESVVDDSQLPKDRFSAERLKGVDSTLKIQPAELGDSAMYLCASSPAGGLEAFFGQGTRLTVV.